This entry concerns a single TCR beta chain. 13 Jbeta primers and 60 Vbeta primers were used for the PCR. Sequencing used immunoSEQ multiplex PCR; TCRdb keeps in-frame clones, though not all of them. The table includes around 300,000 clones, roughly 81% detected once. The sample comes from a study of cytomegalovirus exposure and HLA in healthy donors. The CDR3 is 13 residues long. The V gene end was trimmed by 6 bases and the J gene end by 10 bases; junction bases not matched to a gene: 6. Per germline, CDR1 MDHEN and CDR2 SYDVKM. The sample comprised PBMCs. The TCR was taken from a woman aged 40 to 50 in good health and CMV-seropositive. This sequence joins TRBV28 and TRBJ1-6, with 7 bases matching TRBD1. The CDR3 DNA follows: TGTGCCAGCAGACTAACAGGGGACTCACCCCTCCACTTT. Translation gives CASRLTGDSPLHF.